Listed here is a single T cell receptor (beta chain). The entry originates in a study of radiotherapy plus CTLA-4 blockade in lung cancer. The germline V gene has CDR1 SGHRS and CDR2 YFSETQ. Trimming took off 1 base at V and 8 bases at J, with 18 bases between the two ends. The length of the CDR3 is 15 residues. Only in-frame clones appear in the TCRdb table, and some are missing; sequencing was by immunoSEQ multiplex PCR. The data contain roughly 59,000 clones, under 75% of them singletons. This chain connects TRBV5-1 to TRBJ2-5; a weak D match, TRBD2 (6 bases). The sequence was collected from a human donor with non-small cell lung cancer whose response to radiotherapy plus ipilimumab could not be evaluated. The sequencing here drew on peripheral blood, taken from a patient treated with radiotherapy plus ipilimumab. CDR3 protein: CASSLKSGGEETQYF. DNA for the CDR3: TGCGCCAGCAGCTTGAAGAGTGGCGGGGAGGAAACCCAGTACTTC.